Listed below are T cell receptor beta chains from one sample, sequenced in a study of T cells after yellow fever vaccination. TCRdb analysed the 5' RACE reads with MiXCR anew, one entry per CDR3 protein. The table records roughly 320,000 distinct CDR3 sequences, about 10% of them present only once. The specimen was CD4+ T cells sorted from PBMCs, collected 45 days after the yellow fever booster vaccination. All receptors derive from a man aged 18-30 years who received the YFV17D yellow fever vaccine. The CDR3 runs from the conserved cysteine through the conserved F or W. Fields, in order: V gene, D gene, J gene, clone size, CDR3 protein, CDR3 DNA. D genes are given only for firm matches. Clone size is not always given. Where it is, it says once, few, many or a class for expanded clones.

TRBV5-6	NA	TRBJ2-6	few	CASSRPNNDLSGANVLTF	TGTGCCAGCAGCCGCCCGAATAATGACCTCTCTGGGGCCAACGTCCTGACTTTC
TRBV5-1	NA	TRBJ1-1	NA	CASNRNPSTGEAFF	TGCGCCAGCAACCGGAATCCCTCCACGGGCGAGGCTTTCTTT
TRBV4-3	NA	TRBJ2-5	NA	CASSQDWGVRVKTQYF	TGCGCCAGCAGCCAAGATTGGGGGGTCAGGGTAAAGACCCAGTACTTC
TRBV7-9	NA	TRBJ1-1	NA	CASSLVEGVTEAFF	TGTGCCAGCAGCTTGGTGGAAGGAGTGACTGAAGCTTTCTTT
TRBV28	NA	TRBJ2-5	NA	CATEGQQETQYF	TGTGCCACCGAGGGACAACAAGAGACCCAGTACTTC
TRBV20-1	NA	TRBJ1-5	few	CSARGTDYSNQPQHF	TGCAGTGCACGCGGGACGGACTATAGCAATCAGCCCCAGCATTTT
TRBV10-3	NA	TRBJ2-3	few	CAISESGGATDTQYF	TGTGCCATCAGTGAGAGTGGGGGGGCTACAGATACGCAGTATTTT
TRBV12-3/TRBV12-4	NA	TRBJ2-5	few	CASRHGQSPGETQYF	TGTGCCAGCAGGCATGGACAGTCGCCCGGGGAGACCCAGTACTTC
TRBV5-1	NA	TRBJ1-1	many	CASSLVGGDYTEAFF	TGCGCCAGCAGCTTGGTTGGGGGCGATTACACTGAAGCTTTCTTT
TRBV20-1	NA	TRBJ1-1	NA	CSASGGGYTEAFF	TGCAGTGCTAGTGGGGGGGGATACACTGAAGCTTTCTTT
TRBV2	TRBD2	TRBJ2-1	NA	CASSFAGGPGEQFF	TGTGCCAGCAGCTTCGCGGGGGGGCCTGGTGAGCAGTTCTTC
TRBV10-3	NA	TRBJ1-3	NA	CAISLTVSSPYTIYF	TGTGCCATCAGTTTAACGGTATCCTCCCCGTACACCATATATTTT
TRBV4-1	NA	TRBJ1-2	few	CASSARVASGTGYTF	TGCGCCAGCAGCGCACGGGTCGCGTCTGGTACTGGCTACACCTTC
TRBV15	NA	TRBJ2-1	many	CATSREGEQFF	TGTGCCACCAGCAGAGAAGGGGAGCAGTTCTTC
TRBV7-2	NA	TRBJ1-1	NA	CASSQRLRAEAFF	TGTGCCAGCAGCCAGCGGTTGAGGGCTGAAGCTTTCTTT
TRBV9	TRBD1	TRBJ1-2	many	CASSVGPNRGLNYGYTF	TGTGCCAGCAGCGTAGGCCCCAACAGGGGGCTTAACTATGGCTACACCTTC
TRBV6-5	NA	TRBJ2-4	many	CASSAGGGNIQYF	TGTGCCAGCAGCGCCGGGGGAGGAAACATTCAGTACTTC
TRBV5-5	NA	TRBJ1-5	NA	CASSHRDADNQPQHF	TGTGCCAGCAGCCACCGGGACGCAGACAATCAGCCCCAGCATTTT
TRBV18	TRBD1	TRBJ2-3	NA	CASSPAPGTGGTDTQYF	TGTGCCAGCTCACCTGCACCCGGGACAGGAGGCACAGATACGCAGTATTTT
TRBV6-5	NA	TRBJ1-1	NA	CASSRPGQGNSFF	TGTGCCAGCAGTCGCCCCGGGCAGGGGAATTCTTTCTTT
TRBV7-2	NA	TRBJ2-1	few	CASSHLTYNEQFF	TGTGCCAGCAGCCACCTGACCTACAATGAGCAGTTCTTC
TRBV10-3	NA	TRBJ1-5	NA	CAISARVNQPQHF	TGTGCCATCAGTGCGCGGGTCAATCAGCCCCAGCATTTT
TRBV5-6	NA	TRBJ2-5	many	CASSLSRGSGETQYF	TGTGCCAGCAGCTTGTCGAGGGGCTCGGGAGAGACCCAGTACTTC
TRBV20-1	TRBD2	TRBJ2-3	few	CSASDQGLAGGRDTQYF	TGCAGTGCTAGTGACCAGGGACTAGCGGGGGGAAGAGATACGCAGTATTTT
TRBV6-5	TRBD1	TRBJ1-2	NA	CASSNRGQGRGYTF	TGTGCCAGCAGCAACCGCGGACAGGGACGAGGCTACACCTTC
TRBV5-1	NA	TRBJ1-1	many	CASSLQGVTEAFF	TGCGCCAGCAGCTTACAGGGAGTCACTGAAGCTTTCTTT
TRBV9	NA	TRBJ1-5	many	CASSVASGGPQHF	TGTGCCAGCAGCGTAGCTTCCGGGGGGCCCCAGCATTTT